This record looks at one T cell receptor (beta chain) sequence and its context. The donors were in the roughly 120-subject validation cohort; that cohort was separate from the approximately 730-subject first cohort. The sample belongs to a study of cytomegalovirus exposure and HLA in healthy donors. Libraries were prepared by immunoSEQ multiplex PCR; TCRdb keeps only in-frame clonotypes and omits some of them. The repertoire consists of 200,000 to 300,000 clones, with about 90% occurring once and the leading ten covering approximately 3.1%. The CDR3 has 15 amino acids. V lost 4 bases to trimming and J lost 0 bases, with 14 bases between them. Germline V gives CDR1 SGHRS, CDR2 YFSETQ.

The V and J genes are TRBV5-1 and TRBJ2-7, with D perhaps matching TRBD2 (6 bases). The receptor was isolated from a woman between 25 and 40 years old in good health and CMV-seronegative. The sample comprised PBMCs. The CDR3 nucleotides are TGCGCCAGCAGCCCCAGCGCGGGGTCCTCCTACGAGCAGTACTTC. It codes for CASSPSAGSSYEQYF.